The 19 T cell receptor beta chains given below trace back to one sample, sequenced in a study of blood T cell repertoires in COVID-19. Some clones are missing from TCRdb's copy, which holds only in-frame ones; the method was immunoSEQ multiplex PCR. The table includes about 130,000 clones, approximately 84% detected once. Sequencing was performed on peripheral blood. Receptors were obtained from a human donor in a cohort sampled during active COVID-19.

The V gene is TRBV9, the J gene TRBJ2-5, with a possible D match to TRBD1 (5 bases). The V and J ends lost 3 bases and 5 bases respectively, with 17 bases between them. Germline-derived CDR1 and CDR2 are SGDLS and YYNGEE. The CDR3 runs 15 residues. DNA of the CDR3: TGTGCCAGCAGCGCTCTTCCAGGGTTGGGGGAGACCCAGTACTTC. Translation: CASSALPGLGETQYF.

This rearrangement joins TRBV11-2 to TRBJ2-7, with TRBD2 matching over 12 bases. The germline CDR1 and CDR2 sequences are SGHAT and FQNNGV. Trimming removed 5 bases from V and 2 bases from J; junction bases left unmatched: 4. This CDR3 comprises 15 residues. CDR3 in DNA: TGTGCCAGCAGCACAGGACTAGCGGGGACCTACGAGCAGTACTTC. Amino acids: CASSTGLAGTYEQYF. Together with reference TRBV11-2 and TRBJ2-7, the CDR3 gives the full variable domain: EAGVAQSPRYKIIEKRQSVAFWCNPISGHATLYWYQQILGQGPKLLIQFQNNGVVDDSQLPKDRFSAERLKGVDSTLKIQPAKLEDSAVYLCASSTGLAGTYEQYFGPGTRLTVT.

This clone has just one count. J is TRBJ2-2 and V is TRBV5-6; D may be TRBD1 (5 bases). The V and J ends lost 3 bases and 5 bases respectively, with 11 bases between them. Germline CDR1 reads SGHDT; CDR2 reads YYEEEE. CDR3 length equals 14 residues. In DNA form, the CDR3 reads TGTGCCAGCAGCTGGGGCAGACGGACCGGGGAGCTGTTTTTT. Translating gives CASSWGRRTGELFF.

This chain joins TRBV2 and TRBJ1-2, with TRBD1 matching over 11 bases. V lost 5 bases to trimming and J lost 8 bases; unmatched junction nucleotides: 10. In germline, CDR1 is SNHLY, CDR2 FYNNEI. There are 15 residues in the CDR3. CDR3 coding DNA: TGTGCCAGCAGTCCCAGGACAGGGGGCGTATTCGGCTACACCTTC. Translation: CASSPRTGGVFGYTF.

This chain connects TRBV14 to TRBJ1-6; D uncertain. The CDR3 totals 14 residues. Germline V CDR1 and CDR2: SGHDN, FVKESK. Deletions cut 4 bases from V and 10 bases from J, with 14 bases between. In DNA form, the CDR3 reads TGTGCCAGCAGCCCCGGCCCCGCGGGCTCACCCCTCCACTTT. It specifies CASSPGPAGSPLHF.

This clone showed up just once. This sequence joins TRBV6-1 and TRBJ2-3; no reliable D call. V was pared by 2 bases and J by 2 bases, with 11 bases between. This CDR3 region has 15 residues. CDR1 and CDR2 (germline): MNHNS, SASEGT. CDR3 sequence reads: CASSESWVATDTQYF. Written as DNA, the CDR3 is TGTGCCAGCAGTGAAAGTTGGGTAGCCACAGATACGCAGTATTTT.

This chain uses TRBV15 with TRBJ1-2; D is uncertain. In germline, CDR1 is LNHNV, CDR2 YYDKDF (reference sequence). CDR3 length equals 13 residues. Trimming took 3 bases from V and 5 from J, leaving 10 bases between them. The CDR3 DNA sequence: TGTGCCACCAGCAGCGCTCGAGGGTATGGCTACACCTTC. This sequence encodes CATSSARGYGYTF.

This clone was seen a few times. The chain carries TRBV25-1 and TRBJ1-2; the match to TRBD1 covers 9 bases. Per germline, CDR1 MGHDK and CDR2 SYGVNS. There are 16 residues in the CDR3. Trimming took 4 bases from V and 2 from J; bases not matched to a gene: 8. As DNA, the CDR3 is TGTGCCAGCAGTGGGTGGGGACAGGGTGGAAACTATGGCTACACCTTC. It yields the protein CASSGWGQGGNYGYTF.

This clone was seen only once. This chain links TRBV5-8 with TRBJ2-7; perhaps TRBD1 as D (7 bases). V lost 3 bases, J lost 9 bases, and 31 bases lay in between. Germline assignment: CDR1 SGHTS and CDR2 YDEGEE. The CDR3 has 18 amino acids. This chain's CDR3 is CASSSGLGTGQSLGGQYF. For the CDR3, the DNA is TGTGCCAGCAGCTCTGGCCTGGGGACGGGACAGTCCTTGGGGGGGCAGTACTTC.

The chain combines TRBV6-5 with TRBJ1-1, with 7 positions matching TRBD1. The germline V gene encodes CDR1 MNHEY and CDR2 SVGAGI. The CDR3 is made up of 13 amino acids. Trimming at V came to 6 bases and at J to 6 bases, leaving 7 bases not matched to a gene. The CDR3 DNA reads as TGTGCCAGCAGCGCGAAAGGACAGGCTGAAGCTTTCTTT. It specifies CASSAKGQAEAFF.

CDR3 loop: CASTLWRLNTEAFF. The CDR3 nucleotides read TGTGCCAGCACCCTGTGGAGGCTGAACACTGAAGCTTTCTTT. The chain combines TRBV11-2 with TRBJ1-1; D is unclear. Per the germline V gene, CDR1 is SGHAT and CDR2 is FQNNGV. V dropped 7 bases and J dropped 0 bases, with 12 bases sitting between them. CDR3 size: 14 residues.

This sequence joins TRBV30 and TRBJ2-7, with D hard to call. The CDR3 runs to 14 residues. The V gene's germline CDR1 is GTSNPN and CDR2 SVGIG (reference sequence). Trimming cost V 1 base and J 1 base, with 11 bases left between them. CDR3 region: CAWSAGRRSYEQYF. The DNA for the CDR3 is TGTGCCTGGAGTGCCGGCAGGCGATCCTACGAGCAGTACTTC.

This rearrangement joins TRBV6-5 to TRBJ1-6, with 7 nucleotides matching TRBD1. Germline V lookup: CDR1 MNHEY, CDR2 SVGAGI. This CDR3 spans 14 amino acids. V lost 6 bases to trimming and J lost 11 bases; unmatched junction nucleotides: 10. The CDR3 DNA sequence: TGTGCCAGCAGGGGAACAGGGGAATTGGCACCCCTCCACTTT. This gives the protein CASRGTGELAPLHF.

The DNA for the CDR3 is TGTGCCTACACACCCCGGAGGGGGCCGGCCCCCTACGAGCAGTACTTC. Amino acid sequence: CAYTPRRGPAPYEQYF. The chain links TRBV30 to TRBJ2-7, with a tentative D call TRBD1 (7 bases). V was cut by 7 bases and J by 2 bases, with 24 bases left in between. This CDR3 is 16 amino acids long. Germline V gene lookup returns CDR1 GTSNPN and CDR2 SVGIG (reference sequence).

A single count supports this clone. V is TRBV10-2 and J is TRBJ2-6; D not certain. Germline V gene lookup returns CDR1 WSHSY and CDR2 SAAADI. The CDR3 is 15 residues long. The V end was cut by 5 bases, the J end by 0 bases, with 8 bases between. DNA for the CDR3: TGCGCCAGCAGTACAGCCTCCTCTGGGGCCAACGTCCTGACTTTC. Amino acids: CASSTASSGANVLTF.

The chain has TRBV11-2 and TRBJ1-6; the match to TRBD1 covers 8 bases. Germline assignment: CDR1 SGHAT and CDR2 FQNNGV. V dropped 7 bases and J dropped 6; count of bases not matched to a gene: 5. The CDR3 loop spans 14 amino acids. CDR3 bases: TGTGCCAGCAATCCGACAGGGGTTAATTCACCCCTCCACTTT. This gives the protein CASNPTGVNSPLHF.

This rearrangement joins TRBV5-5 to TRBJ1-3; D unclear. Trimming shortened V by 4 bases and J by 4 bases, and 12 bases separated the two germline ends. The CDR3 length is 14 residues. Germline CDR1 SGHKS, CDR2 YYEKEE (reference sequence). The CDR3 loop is CASSRWVGGNTIYF. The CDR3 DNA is TGTGCCAGCAGCCGATGGGTCGGGGGAAACACCATATATTTT.

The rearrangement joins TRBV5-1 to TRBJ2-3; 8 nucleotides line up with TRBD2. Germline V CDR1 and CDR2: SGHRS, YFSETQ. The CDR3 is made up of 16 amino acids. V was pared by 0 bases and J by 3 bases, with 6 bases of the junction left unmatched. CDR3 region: CASSLGAGAGTDTQYF. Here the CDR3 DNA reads TGCGCCAGCAGCTTGGGAGCGGGGGCCGGGACAGATACGCAGTATTTT.

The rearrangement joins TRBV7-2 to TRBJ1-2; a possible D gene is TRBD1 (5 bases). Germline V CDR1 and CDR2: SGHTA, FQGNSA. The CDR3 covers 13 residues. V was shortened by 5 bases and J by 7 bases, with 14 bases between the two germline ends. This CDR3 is CASSLIRGSGYTF. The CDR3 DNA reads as TGTGCCAGCAGCCTAATAAGGGGAAGTGGCTACACCTTC. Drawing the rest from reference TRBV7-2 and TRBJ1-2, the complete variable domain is GAGVSQSPSNKVTEKGKDVELRCDPISGHTALYWYRQSLGQGLEFLIYFQGNSAPDKSGLPSDRFSAERTGGSVSTLTIQRTQQEDSAVYLCASSLIRGSGYTFGSGTRLTVV.